Listed below are T cell receptor beta chains from one sample, sequenced in a study of T cell clonotyping in hematopoietic cell transplantation. TCRdb keeps only in-frame clones here, not all; method: immunoSEQ multiplex PCR. The sample shows about 76,000 clones, about 96% of them seen only once. Source: peripheral blood mononuclear cells, taken before stem cell transplant. All receptors derive from a woman aged 50 to 60 with acute myeloid leukemia. Some clones in this sample may be carry-over from other donors' samples. CDR3s include the opening cysteine and the closing phenylalanine or tryptophan. The D gene is left open where the match is weak. Not every row has a clone size; where given, it reads once, few, many or a size class.

v_gene	d_gene	abundance	j_gene	CDR3aa	CDR3nt
TRBV20-1	TRBD2	once	TRBJ2-7	CSARGAYEQYF	TGCAGTGCCCGGGGGGCCTACGAGCAGTACTTC
TRBV29-1	-	-	TRBJ2-5	CSAGRGGQETQYF	TGCAGCGCGGGGAGGGGGGGGCAAGAGACCCAGTACTTC
TRBV15	-	-	TRBJ1-1	CATSREYGWAMNTEAFF	TGTGCCACCAGCAGAGAATATGGGTGGGCCATGAACACTGAAGCTTTCTTT
TRBV11-2	-	-	TRBJ1-4	CASSKTIGATNEKLFF	TGTGCCAGCAGCAAAACAATTGGGGCAACTAATGAAAAACTGTTTTTT
TRBV6-5	-	-	TRBJ1-5	CASSWGGGNQPQHF	TGTGCCAGCAGTTGGGGAGGCGGCAATCAGCCCCAGCATTTT
TRBV7-9	-	-	TRBJ2-1	CASSLGAGRGYNEQFF	TGTGCCAGCAGCTTAGGTGCGGGGCGAGGCTACAATGAGCAGTTCTTC
TRBV6-5	TRBD1	-	TRBJ1-2	CASSPGDRPIVFHTF	TGTGCCAGCAGTCCTGGGGACAGGCCTATTGTTTTTCACACCTTC
TRBV5-1	-	-	TRBJ2-1	CASSLVSQGNEQFF	TGCGCCAGCAGCTTGGTGTCCCAGGGGAATGAGCAGTTCTTC
TRBV7-6	TRBD1	-	TRBJ1-4	CASSLLGQGREKLFF	TGTGCCAGCAGCTTACTGGGACAGGGACGTGAAAAACTGTTTTTT
TRBV2	-	-	TRBJ1-2	CASSEDQNYGYTF	TGTGCCAGCAGTGAAGATCAGAACTATGGCTACACCTTC
TRBV7-9	TRBD1	-	TRBJ1-1	CASSPTGQARGEAFF	TGTGCCAGCAGCCCAACCGGACAGGCGAGGGGTGAAGCTTTCTTT
TRBV6-5	-	-	TRBJ2-3	CASSGQTDTQYF	TGTGCCAGCAGTGGACAGACAGATACGCAGTATTTT
TRBV30	TRBD2	-	TRBJ2-5	CAWSVSSGGTQYF	TGTGCCTGGAGTGTATCCAGCGGGGGGACCCAGTACTTC
TRBV2	TRBD2	-	TRBJ2-3	CASSVRGGTDTQYF	TGTGCCAGCAGTGTGCGGGGGGGCACAGATACGCAGTATTTT
TRBV29-1	-	-	TRBJ2-3	CSVVFGQKSTDTQYF	TGCAGCGTTGTATTCGGACAGAAAAGCACAGATACGCAGTATTTT